Below, one T cell receptor (beta chain) is given with its context. Data came from immunoSEQ multiplex PCR; TCRdb stores just in-frame clones and leaves some out. The sample yields approximately 200,000 clones, roughly nine tenths seen once. The data stem from a study of blood T cell repertoires in COVID-19. Study-level background: In each case, the material was cDNA or gDNA derived from T cells, B-cell-depleted T cells, or PBMCs.

CDR1 is SGHAT and CDR2 is FQNNGV in the germline V gene. This CDR3 is 15 amino acids long. The V end was cut by 0 bases, the J end by 4 bases, with 12 bases between. Sequencing was done on a sample of peripheral blood. This rearrangement joins TRBV11-2 to TRBJ1-2; weak D call: TRBD1 (6 bases). The sequence came from a woman between 45 and 60 years old with acute or convalescent COVID-19. CDR3 region: CASSLDPDRIYGYTF. The CDR3 coding sequence is TGTGCCAGCAGCTTAGATCCTGACAGGATCTATGGCTACACCTTC.